This TCR beta chain is drawn from a study of blood T cell repertoires in COVID-19. Study-wide context: The cDNA or gDNA used as material had been derived from T cells, B-cell-depleted T cells, or PBMCs.

In the original analysis: Amplifying reference gene primers gave estimates of nucleated cell counts. Method: immunoSEQ multiplex PCR; TCRdb's copy keeps in-frame clones and lacks some. V and J calls and clone size are as listed in that table; D and trimming were resolved from the DNA. The sample consists of about 300,000 clones, 86% of them appearing once. V was pared by 7 bases and J by 7 bases, with 14 bases between. The germline gives CDR1 SNHLY, CDR2 FYNNEI. The CDR3 has 13 amino acids. The sequence came from a woman between 45 and 60 years old with acute or convalescent COVID-19. This chain uses TRBV2 with TRBJ1-5, with a tentative D call TRBD1 (6 bases). Material: peripheral blood. The CDR3 sequence is CASKGRGEQPQHF. Written as DNA, the CDR3 is TGTGCCAGCAAGGGCAGGGGAGAGCAGCCCCAGCATTTT.